This entry concerns a single TCR beta chain. Its target antigen remains unknown. Per-nucleotide qualities are absent, and no much larger clonotype sits a single base away. High-throughput TCR beta sequencing profiled peripheral blood CD8+ and CD4+ T cells from healthy donors, Susac syndrome patients and multiple sclerosis patients. The healthy donors served as controls matched for age and sex. Bulk CD8+ and CD4+ T cells were purified magnetically by negative isolation, whereas CD8+ TEMRA cells were enriched by FACS. Blood was collected in EDTA tubes and processed within 24 hours, with PBMCs isolated through density gradient centrifugation. PBMCs intended for TCR sequencing were cryopreserved in liquid nitrogen and were subsequently thawed in a 37 degrees C water bath. The sorted or isolated CD4+, CD8+ and CD8+ TEMRA cells reached a purity of at least 90%. This sample is part of a study of CD8 T cells in Susac syndrome (dated by TCRdb to the late 2010s). Regarding the complete study: The study used repertoire sequencing to test whether antigen drove CD8+ T cell activation and differentiation in Susac syndrome. Study-level results and caveats: The number of individuals in the TCR sequencing and HLA analysis was acknowledged as relatively small.

RNA was extracted using the RNeasy kit, and about 0.5 to 1 microgram was reverse transcribed with random hexamers. The immunoSEQ multiplex PCR assay, covering 54 Vbeta and 13 Jbeta segments, was used to amplify TCR beta CDR3 regions. Bias from PCR amplification was corrected by using a synthetic template baseline for primer optimization and for computational correction. The original methods were these. Reads were annotated to V, D and J genes per IMGT and analyzed with immunoSEQ Analyzer, keeping only productive sequences. Clonality was calculated as one minus the Shannon entropy normalized by log2 of the number of productive unique sequences. Public and private clones were assessed among the 100 most prevalent clones of each patient and control. Clones were defined as Susac-specific when absent from the healthy and MS cohorts, from roughly 1,100 published viral clones and from other ImmuneACCESS disease sequences. TCRdb's own reprocessing of the public reads used fastp at Q25 and MiXCR and kept productive beta chains. Each record represents a unique CDR3 protein, reported with the most common genes and DNA among its rows. TCRdb assigned the V and J calls; the authors' analysis was not used. The sample has more than 150,000 distinct CDR3 sequences on record, around 94% of them singletons. The ten most abundant clones make up over 0.12% of the sample.

For this chain, trimming is 4 bases at the V end and 4 bases at the J end, and the number of junction bases without a gene match is 8. From cysteine to phenylalanine, the CDR3 is 15 amino acids long. Only CDR3 DNA is held: 45 bases, read in frame from base 1. The rearrangement combines TRBV12-3 or TRBV12-4 with TRBJ2-7; 9 of the junction bases match TRBD1. The receptor comes from a human donor in good health. Material for sequencing was CD4+ T cells from PBMCs. Here the CDR3 is given as CASSSRTGVLYEQYF. Here is the DNA: TGTGCCAGCAGTTCCCGGACAGGGGTGCTTTACGAGCAGTACTTC.